This T cell receptor beta chain comes out of a study of T cells after yellow fever vaccination. Overall study context: Libraries from low-cell-number fractions were prepared with the SMART-Seq v4 Ultra Low Input RNA kit.

The length of the CDR3 is 14 residues. The germline V gene encodes CDR1 DFQATT and CDR2 SNEGSKA (reference sequence). Between the trimmed V and J ends, which lost 0 bases and 4 bases, there was a span of 12 bases. In making TCR cDNA, 5'RACE template switching added a universal primer site and UMIs to it. TCRdb re-called the 5' RACE reads through MiXCR, storing one row per CDR3 protein. The sample contains approximately 450,000 distinct CDR3 sequences, 15% to 20% of which appear only once. Study-level points and caveats: There was a possibility that FACS-sorted repertoires contained abundant clonotypes contaminating from the bulk population. Boosting was followed by the reappearance of most primary-vaccination clones (under 97% CD4, around 90% CD8).

This clonotype was detected only a few times. Its antigen remains unknown. The chain couples TRBV20-1 to TRBJ2-5; perhaps TRBD2 as D (5 bases). The sequencing here drew on PBMCs, taken before the yellow fever booster vaccination. The TCR originated in a man in his late teens or twenties who received the YFV17D yellow fever vaccine. DNA of the CDR3: TGCAGTGCTAGAGATTCTCGTGCGGGAGAGACCCAGTACTTC. Translating it yields CSARDSRAGETQYF.